The rows below give T cell receptor beta chains drawn from one sample of a study of blood T cell repertoires in COVID-19. Sequencing was performed with immunoSEQ multiplex PCR; in TCRdb, only in-frame clones are kept and a portion is missing. The sample yields tens of thousands of clones, roughly 89% seen once. Input material: peripheral blood. These receptors were obtained from an elderly woman with acute or convalescent COVID-19. Both conserved end residues are part of each CDR3. D genes are given only for firm matches. For some rows the clone size is stated as once, few or many, or as a class when expanded; others skip it.

D: TRBD2
V: TRBV15
size: .
J: TRBJ2-1
length: 16
CDR3: CATSRGPAGGYNEQFF
DNA: TGTGCCACCAGCAGAGGCCCAGCGGGGGGCTACAATGAGCAGTTCTTC

D: .
V: TRBV28
size: .
J: TRBJ1-2
length: 13
CDR3: CASSSQGPYGYTF
DNA: TGTGCCAGCAGTTCTCAGGGGCCCTATGGCTACACCTTC

D: TRBD1
V: TRBV19
size: .
J: TRBJ1-2
length: 14
CDR3: CASSIGQGDYGYTF
DNA: TGTGCCAGTAGTATCGGACAGGGTGACTATGGCTACACCTTC

D: TRBD1
V: TRBV3-1/TRBV3-2
size: .
J: TRBJ1-5
length: 17
CDR3: CASSPSGTGMNNQPQHF
DNA: TGTGCCAGCAGCCCGAGTGGGACAGGGATGAATAATCAGCCCCAGCATTTT

D: .
V: TRBV5-1
size: once
J: TRBJ2-3
length: 17
CDR3: CASSQDRPLGGTDTQYF
DNA: TGCGCCAGCAGCCAGGACAGACCCCTGGGGGGCACAGATACGCAGTATTTT

D: TRBD2
V: TRBV3-1/TRBV3-2
size: .
J: TRBJ2-3
length: 17
CDR3: CASSQDRETSGTDTQYF
DNA: TGTGCCAGCAGCCAAGATCGGGAGACTAGCGGCACAGATACGCAGTATTTT

D: .
V: TRBV11-2
size: .
J: TRBJ2-5
length: 15
CDR3: CASSLGGTPEETQYF
DNA: TGTGCCAGCAGCTTAGGGGGGACACCCGAAGAGACCCAGTACTTC

D: .
V: TRBV28
size: once
J: TRBJ1-4
length: 16
CDR3: CASRRGSTFTNEKLFF
DNA: TGTGCTTCAAGAAGAGGCAGTACCTTCACAAATGAAAAACTGTTTTTT

D: .
V: TRBV6-5
size: .
J: TRBJ2-3
length: 11
CDR3: CASLSSDTQYF
DNA: TGTGCCAGCCTGAGTTCAGATACGCAGTATTTT

D: .
V: TRBV19
size: .
J: TRBJ2-1
length: 14
CDR3: CASSIGPTGGEQFF
DNA: TGTGCCAGTAGTATTGGTCCTACCGGGGGTGAGCAGTTCTTC

D: .
V: TRBV6-5
size: .
J: TRBJ1-1
length: 14
CDR3: CASSYGRDDTEAFF
DNA: TGTGCCAGCAGTTACGGGAGGGACGACACTGAAGCTTTCTTT

D: TRBD2
V: TRBV5-1
size: .
J: TRBJ2-1
length: 16
CDR3: CASSPPLAGDYNEQFF
DNA: TGCGCCAGCAGCCCACCACTAGCGGGGGACTACAATGAGCAGTTCTTC

D: TRBD1
V: TRBV2
size: .
J: TRBJ1-1
length: 14
CDR3: CASSGGQKNTEAFF
DNA: TGTGCCAGCAGTGGGGGACAGAAGAACACTGAAGCTTTCTTT

D: TRBD2
V: TRBV5-4
size: .
J: TRBJ2-5
length: 17
CDR3: CASSPRTSGGPRETQYF
DNA: TGTGCCAGCAGCCCCCGGACTAGCGGGGGCCCCCGGGAGACCCAGTACTTC

D: .
V: TRBV6-5
size: once
J: TRBJ1-2
length: 13
CDR3: CASSYAGNYGYTF
DNA: TGTGCCAGCAGTTACGCAGGCAACTATGGCTACACCTTC

D: TRBD1
V: TRBV12-5
size: .
J: TRBJ1-3
length: 15
CDR3: CASGLGDRGGNTIYF
DNA: TGTGCTAGTGGTTTGGGGGACAGGGGTGGAAACACCATATATTTT

D: .
V: TRBV10-3
size: .
J: TRBJ1-6
length: 14
CDR3: CASRPSDISSPLHF
DNA: TGTGCCAGCCGACCGTCCGACATAAGCTCACCCCTCCACTTT

D: TRBD2
V: TRBV30
size: .
J: TRBJ2-2
length: 13
CDR3: CAWGRGGSGELFF
DNA: TGTGCCTGGGGTCGGGGGGGATCCGGGGAGCTGTTTTTT

D: TRBD1
V: TRBV5-1
size: .
J: TRBJ2-2
length: 16
CDR3: CASSRGQGAGTGELFF
DNA: TGCGCCAGCAGCCGAGGACAGGGTGCGGGCACCGGGGAGCTGTTTTTT

D: .
V: TRBV27
size: .
J: TRBJ2-1
length: 15
CDR3: CASRISGSDYNEQFF
DNA: TGTGCCAGCAGAATTTCAGGGTCAGATTACAATGAGCAGTTCTTC

D: TRBD2
V: TRBV15
size: .
J: TRBJ2-1
length: 14
CDR3: CATQLAGEYDEQFF
DNA: TGTGCCACTCAACTAGCGGGGGAGTACGATGAGCAGTTCTTC

D: .
V: TRBV3-1/TRBV3-2
size: .
J: TRBJ1-6
length: 16
CDR3: CASSQGLARGNSPLHF
DNA: TGTGCCAGCAGCCAAGGCCTTGCCCGGGGTAATTCACCCCTCCACTTT

D: .
V: TRBV5-1
size: .
J: TRBJ1-5
length: 13
CDR3: CASRGGDNQPQHF
DNA: TGCGCCAGTAGAGGCGGGGACAATCAGCCCCAGCATTTT

D: .
V: TRBV6-1
size: .
J: TRBJ2-3
length: 15
CDR3: CASSDPGQVEDTQYF
DNA: TGTGCCAGCAGTGACCCGGGACAAGTTGAAGATACGCAGTATTTT

D: .
V: TRBV19
size: .
J: TRBJ2-2
length: 13
CDR3: CASTILQTGELFF
DNA: TGTGCCAGTACTATTTTACAGACCGGGGAGCTGTTTTTT

D: TRBD2
V: TRBV4-2
size: once
J: TRBJ2-3
length: 16
CDR3: CASSRSSGGRGDTQYF
DNA: TGTGCCAGCAGCCGATCTAGCGGGGGGCGGGGAGATACGCAGTATTTT

D: .
V: TRBV20-1
size: .
J: TRBJ1-5
length: 13
CDR3: CSASRSSNQPQHF
DNA: TGCAGTGCTAGTCGCAGTAGCAATCAGCCCCAGCATTTT

D: TRBD2
V: TRBV5-1
size: once
J: TRBJ2-3
length: 16
CDR3: CASSLAASGVTDTQYF
DNA: TGCGCCAGCAGCTTGGCGGCCAGCGGGGTAACAGATACGCAGTATTTT

D: .
V: TRBV15
size: .
J: TRBJ2-3
length: 14
CDR3: CATSRADTGDTQYF
DNA: TGTGCCACCAGCAGAGCGGACACTGGAGATACGCAGTATTTT

D: .
V: TRBV12-3/TRBV12-4
size: .
J: TRBJ2-1
length: 12
CDR3: CASSRTGNEQFF
DNA: TGTGCCAGCAGTCGGACTGGCAATGAGCAGTTCTTC